A single sample is the source of the 7 T cell receptor beta chains below, sequenced in a study of T cell repertoires in cytomegalovirus infection. TCRdb called the reads again in MiXCR, with one record for every CDR3 protein. The sample records 350,000 to 500,000 distinct CDR3 sequences, approximately 31% being singletons. Input material: PBMCs. The receptors derive from a human donor in good health (CMV status not recorded). Some clones in this sample may be carry-over from other donors' samples.

This clonotype was seen only a few times. The V call is TRBV20-1, the J call TRBJ1-2; unclear D gene. The V gene's germline CDR1 is DFQATT and CDR2 SNEGSKA (reference sequence). The CDR3 is 12 amino acids. Trimming stripped 3 bases from V and 8 bases from J, with 13 bases between. This CDR3 reads CSASTQRSGYTF. CDR3 nucleotides: TGCAGTGCTAGTACTCAGAGGTCCGGCTACACCTTC.

As regards this clonotype: A single base separates this from a much larger clone, so it may be a read error. The chain couples TRBV7-2 to TRBJ1-5; 7 bases match TRBD1. CDR3 length equals 16 residues. The germline CDR1 and CDR2 sequences are SGHTA and FQGNSA. The CDR3, as DNA: TGTGCCAGCAGCCCCCCCGGGACAGCGGTCAATCGGCCCCAGCATTTT. Translating gives CASSPPGTAVNRPQHF.

The rearrangement uses TRBV20-1 and TRBJ2-2; D possibly uses TRBD1 or TRBD2 (6 bases each). Germline CDR1 and CDR2: DFQATT and SNEGSKA (reference sequence). The germline V and J ends were trimmed by 5 bases and 0 bases, with 28 bases remaining between them. This CDR3 contains 20 residues. In DNA, the CDR3 is TGCAGTGCTCCCCGGGGGCTCCACAGGGAAAACTTCGCGAACACCGGGGAGCTGTTTTTT. Its protein is CSAPRGLHRENFANTGELFF.

The chain combines TRBV18 with TRBJ2-1; the D call may be TRBD1 or TRBD2 (5 bases each). Germline V gene data show CDR1 as KGHSH and CDR2 as LQKENI. V lost 6 bases to trimming and J lost 9 bases, with 18 bases between them. The CDR3 length is 14 residues. The DNA for the CDR3 is TGTGCCAGCTCGGCCGGGACGGGTTCAAGTGAGCAGTTCTTC. Residues: CASSAGTGSSEQFF.

This chain connects TRBV5-6 to TRBJ1-6; D may be TRBD1 (5 bases). The CDR3 is 16 residues long. CDR1 is SGHDT, CDR2 YYEEEE, per germline. V was shortened by 0 bases and J by 6 bases, with 13 bases between the two germline ends. The CDR3 DNA is TGTGCCAGCAGCTTGGTTTCAGGGACGGGTAATTCACCCCTCCACTTT. It encodes CASSLVSGTGNSPLHF.

There are a few counts of this clonotype. This chain uses TRBV6-2 or TRBV6-3 with TRBJ2-1; the D gene is possibly TRBD2 (5 bases). V shed 0 bases and J shed 10 bases, with 7 bases lying between them. Looked up from germline, CDR1 is MNHEY and CDR2 is SVGEGT. The CDR3 has 12 residues. In nucleotides, the CDR3 is TGTGCCAGCAGTTACTCGACGGGGGAGCAGTTCTTC. It translates to CASSYSTGEQFF.

This clonotype was picked up a small number of times. The rearrangement joins TRBV11-3 to TRBJ2-1; weak D call: TRBD1 (5 bases). This CDR3 has 15 residues. Germline values: CDR1 SGHNT, CDR2 YENEEA. Trimming removed 0 bases from V and 5 bases from J, with 11 bases in between. CDR3 loop: CASSLERGQNNEQFF. The CDR3 DNA follows: TGTGCCAGCAGCTTAGAAAGAGGACAAAACAATGAGCAGTTCTTC.